This entry describes one T cell receptor beta chain. This record belongs to a study of T cell repertoires in cytomegalovirus infection. Study-level background: Matching HLA type and CMV infection were both indicated by public TCR beta signatures.

TCRdb itself ran the reads through MiXCR, one entry per CDR3 protein. There are some 280,000 distinct CDR3 sequences in the sample; roughly an eighth occur only once, and about 10% lies in the top ten. The CDR3 totals 16 residues. The V and J ends lost 5 bases and 5 bases, in that order; junction bases with no gene match: 14. Germline-derived CDR1 and CDR2 are MDHEN and SYDVKM. The sequence derives from a human donor in good health (CMV status not recorded). Some clones in this sample may be carry-over from other donors' samples. The chain joins TRBV28 to TRBJ2-7; 8 bases agree with TRBD2. Sequenced material: PBMCs. CDR3 nucleotides: TGTGCCAGCAGTCCCACGGGACTAGGCGGGAAGGACGAGCAGTACTTC. Its translation: CASSPTGLGGKDEQYF.